The 5 T cell receptor beta chains reported below all come from one sample, sequenced in a study of CD8 T cells in Susac syndrome. Random hexamers were used to reverse transcribe the RNA input (roughly 0.5 to 1 ug). TCRdb fed the immunoSEQ multiplex PCR reads into MiXCR, producing one record per CDR3 protein. The sample contains 200,000 or so distinct CDR3 sequences, approximately 90% of which appear only once. The specimen sequenced was CD8+ T cells from PBMCs. Receptors originate from a human donor with multiple sclerosis.

The chain employs TRBV29-1 and TRBJ2-1, with no clear D. There are 14 residues in the CDR3. Germline values: CDR1 SQVTM, CDR2 ANQGSEA. V lost 4 bases and J 2 bases, leaving 12 bases between the germline ends. The CDR3 nucleotides are TGCAGCGTTGTGACGGTACTAACCTACAATGAGCAGTTCTTC. It specifies CSVVTVLTYNEQFF.

The J gene is TRBJ1-1, the V gene TRBV19; no definite D call. The V and J ends lost 1 base and 7 bases respectively, with 10 bases between them. Germline CDR1 and CDR2: LNHDA and SQIVND (reference sequence). The CDR3 runs to 13 residues. The CDR3 sequence: CASSIGLTVEAFF. The CDR3 DNA reads as TGTGCCAGTAGTATAGGCTTGACGGTTGAAGCTTTCTTT.

The chain recombines TRBV2 with TRBJ1-2, with unresolved D. Trimming stripped 3 bases from V and 2 bases from J, with 13 bases between. The CDR3 runs 15 residues. The germline CDR1 and CDR2 sequences are SNHLY and FYNNEI. In DNA form, the CDR3 reads TGTGCCAGCAGTGAGGATTCAGTTCCAAACTATGGCTACACCTTC. Protein sequence: CASSEDSVPNYGYTF.

This chain connects TRBV12-3 or TRBV12-4 to TRBJ1-2; no clear D. The CDR3 runs 17 residues. The V end was cut by 5 bases, the J end by 4 bases, with 23 bases between. CDR3 nucleotides: TGTGCCAGCAGTCACCGGGATTGGGCAGACAAAATCTATGGCTACACCTTC. Amino acid sequence: CASSHRDWADKIYGYTF.

The chain couples TRBV6-5 to TRBJ2-5; 11 bases are a match to TRBD2. Per germline, CDR1 MNHEY and CDR2 SVGAGI. Trimming at V came to 9 bases and at J to 5 bases, leaving 8 bases not matched to a gene. The CDR3 length is 14 residues. The chain's CDR3 is CASSVAGGFETQYF. As DNA, the CDR3 is TGTGCCAGTTCTGTAGCGGGAGGGTTTGAGACCCAGTACTTC.